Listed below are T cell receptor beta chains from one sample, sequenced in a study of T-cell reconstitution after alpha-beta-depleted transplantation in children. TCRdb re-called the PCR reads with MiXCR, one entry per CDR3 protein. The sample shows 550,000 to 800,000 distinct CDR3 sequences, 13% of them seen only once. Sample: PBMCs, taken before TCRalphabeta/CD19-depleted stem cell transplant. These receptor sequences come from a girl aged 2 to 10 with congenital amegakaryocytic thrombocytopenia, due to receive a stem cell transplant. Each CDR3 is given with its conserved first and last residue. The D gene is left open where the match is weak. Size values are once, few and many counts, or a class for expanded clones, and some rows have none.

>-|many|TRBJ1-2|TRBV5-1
CASSLEVREYGYTF
TGCGCCAGCAGCTTGGAAGTCCGAGAGTATGGCTACACCTTC
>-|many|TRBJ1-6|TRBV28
CATQERYYNSPLHF
TGTGCCACCCAAGAGCGCTATTATAATTCACCCCTCCACTTT
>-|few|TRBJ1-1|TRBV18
CASSYGQKLNTEAFF
TGTGCCAGCTCATACGGACAGAAGCTTAACACTGAAGCTTTCTTT
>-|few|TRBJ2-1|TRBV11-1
CASSLAEMGLSAYNEQFF
TGTGCCAGCAGCTTAGCGGAGATGGGCCTGTCCGCCTACAATGAGCAGTTCTTC
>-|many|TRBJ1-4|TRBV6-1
CASTSFGGSNEKLFF
TGTGCCAGCACCTCATTTGGGGGGTCTAATGAAAAACTGTTTTTT
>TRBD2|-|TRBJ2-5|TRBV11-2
CASSLDGLVWETQYF
TGTGCCAGCAGCTTAGACGGACTAGTGTGGGAGACCCAGTACTTC
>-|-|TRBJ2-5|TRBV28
CASSFSLGGTGFETQYF
TGTGCCAGCAGTTTTTCTTTGGGCGGGACTGGTTTCGAGACCCAGTACTTC
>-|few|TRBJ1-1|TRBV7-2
CASSLFGTMNTEAFF
TGTGCCAGCAGCTTATTTGGCACGATGAACACTGAAGCTTTCTTT
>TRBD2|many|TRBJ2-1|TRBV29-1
CSVALAGTYNEQFF
TGCAGCGTCGCACTAGCGGGGACCTACAATGAGCAGTTCTTC
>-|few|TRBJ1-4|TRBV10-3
CAISHRDREKLFF
TGTGCCATCAGTCACAGGGATCGGGAAAAACTGTTTTTT
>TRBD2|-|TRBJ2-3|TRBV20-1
CSAPGGSSGSMYTQYF
TGCAGTGCCCCGGGCGGATCTAGCGGGAGTATGTATACGCAGTATTTT
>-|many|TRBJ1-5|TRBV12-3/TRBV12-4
CASRVSNQPQHF
TGTGCCAGTCGGGTTAGCAATCAGCCCCAGCATTTT
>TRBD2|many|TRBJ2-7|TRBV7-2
CASKKAGGMGYEQYF
TGTGCCAGCAAAAAAGCGGGAGGAATGGGGTACGAGCAGTACTTC
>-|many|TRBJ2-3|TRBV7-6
CASSLALTDTQYF
TGTGCCAGCAGCTTAGCTTTGACTGATACGCAGTATTTT
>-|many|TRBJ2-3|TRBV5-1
CASSWGGGTDTQYF
TGCGCCAGCAGCTGGGGAGGTGGCACAGATACGCAGTATTTT
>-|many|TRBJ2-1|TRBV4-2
CASSQDRRLNYNEQFF
TGTGCCAGCAGCCAAGATCGGCGGCTTAACTACAATGAGCAGTTCTTC
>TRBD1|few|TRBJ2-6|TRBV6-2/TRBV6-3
CASRTTGGQASSSGANVLTF
TGTGCCAGCAGAACCACAGGGGGTCAAGCGTCCAGCTCTGGGGCCAACGTCCTGACTTTC
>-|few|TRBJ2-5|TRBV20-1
CSAILGQGETQYF
TGCAGTGCTATACTAGGCCAGGGAGAGACCCAGTACTTC
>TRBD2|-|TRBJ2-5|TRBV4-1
CASSQVRTQLAQETQYF
TGCGCCAGCAGCCAAGTCCGGACCCAACTAGCGCAAGAGACCCAGTACTTC
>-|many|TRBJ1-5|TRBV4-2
CASSQDGGARQPQHF
TGTGCCAGCAGCCAAGACGGGGGGGCACGGCAGCCCCAGCATTTT
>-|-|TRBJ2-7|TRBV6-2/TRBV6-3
CASSYSTLVAGGTDSYEQYF
TGTGCCAGCAGTTACTCGACGTTAGTGGCCGGGGGGACAGACTCCTACGAGCAGTACTTC
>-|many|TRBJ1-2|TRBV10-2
CASRGGNYGYTF
TGCGCCAGCCGGGGAGGGAACTATGGCTACACCTTC
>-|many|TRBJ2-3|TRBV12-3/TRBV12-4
CASSLRRIDPSTDTQYF
TGTGCCAGCAGTTTAAGACGGATCGATCCAAGCACAGATACGCAGTATTTT
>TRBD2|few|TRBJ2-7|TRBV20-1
CSARRPPGLAASYEQYF
TGCAGTGCAAGGAGACCCCCCGGACTAGCGGCCTCCTACGAGCAGTACTTC
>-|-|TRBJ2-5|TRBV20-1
CSATDDRKETQYF
TGCAGTGCCACTGATGACAGAAAAGAGACCCAGTACTTC
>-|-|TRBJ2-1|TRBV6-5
CASSYSNRETNEQFF
TGTGCCAGCAGTTACTCGAATCGAGAAACCAATGAGCAGTTCTTC
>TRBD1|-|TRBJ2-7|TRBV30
CAWSTGTGGDEQYF
TGTGCCTGGAGTACCGGGACAGGGGGTGACGAGCAGTACTTC
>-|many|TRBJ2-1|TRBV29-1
CSAPLASSYNEQFF
TGCAGCGCGCCTCTAGCGAGCTCCTACAATGAGCAGTTCTTC
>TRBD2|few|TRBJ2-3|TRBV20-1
CSARGISTSGTDTQYF
TGCAGTGCTAGAGGAATTTCGACTAGCGGCACAGATACGCAGTATTTT
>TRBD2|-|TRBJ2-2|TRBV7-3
CASSLIAGGPDTGELFF
TGTGCCAGCAGCTTAATAGCGGGAGGGCCGGACACCGGGGAGCTGTTTTTT
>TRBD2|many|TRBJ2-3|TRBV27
CASSPRQTSGRSDTQYF
TGTGCCAGCAGTCCCCGCCAAACTAGCGGGAGGTCGGATACGCAGTATTTT
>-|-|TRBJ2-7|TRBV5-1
CASSLVLGGISEQYF
TGCGCCAGCAGCTTGGTACTGGGCGGAATCTCCGAGCAGTACTTC
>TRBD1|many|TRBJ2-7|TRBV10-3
CAISEVQGRTYEQYF
TGTGCCATCAGTGAGGTACAGGGGCGCACCTACGAGCAGTACTTC
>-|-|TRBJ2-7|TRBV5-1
CASSFRAGNYEQYF
TGCGCCAGCAGCTTCCGGGCAGGGAATTACGAGCAGTACTTC